This T cell receptor beta chain was profiled in a study of OX40 agonist ivuxolimab in advanced cancers. Study-wide context: The costimulatory receptor OX40 (CD134) was targeted by ivuxolimab, a fully human IgG2 agonistic monoclonal antibody. The purpose of peripheral TCRbeta sequencing was to test whether ivuxolimab changed TCR sequence diversity and led to clonal T-cell expansion. Patients were allowed to have had prior anti-PD-1, anti-PD-L1 or anti-CTLA-4 therapy, and approximately 40% of the dose-escalation patients had been treated with checkpoint inhibitors. Among the roughly 50 dose-escalation patients, about 20 had hepatocellular carcinoma, around 15 melanoma, 9 renal cell carcinoma and 9 head and neck cancer. In the dose-escalation cohort, 70% to 85% of patients were male, and the mean age was approximately 60 years with a range of roughly 20 to 80. Partial responses occurred in three dose-escalation patients: two with cutaneous melanoma and one with hepatocellular carcinoma. Intravenous ivuxolimab was administered to patients every 2 weeks at six dose levels: 0.01, 0.1, 0.3, 1.5, 3 and 10 mg/kg. The monotherapy dose-escalation portion (N of about 47 patients) of the phase I ivuxolimab trial is reported in the paper.

Genomic DNA was isolated from the sorted cells so that the TCRbeta CDR3 region could be sequenced. The immunoSEQ Assay was used for sequencing of TCRbeta CDR3 regions. The source is immuneACCESS, and TCRdb retained only in-frame sequences with V and J called. Part of the clones is not carried over; for the studies checked, unresolved V genes explain less than half of this, and the remainder is unexplained. Across this sample there are tens of thousands of clones, with roughly 94% seen only once. The leading ten clones occupy approximately 11% of the sample. Patients with a history of autoimmune disease or receiving systemic immunosuppression were excluded from the trial. Peripheral blood for TCR sequencing was drawn from every dose cohort at baseline, at cycle 4 day 1 and at cycle 7 day 1. Samples came from an open-label, multicenter, first-in-human phase I dose-escalation trial of ivuxolimab. Adults with locally advanced or metastatic head and neck squamous cell, hepatocellular, melanoma or renal cell carcinoma were enrolled in the trial. CD4+ and CD8+ T cells were sorted separately from peripheral blood before TCR sequencing.

There are 16 amino acids in the CDR3, from cysteine to phenylalanine inclusive. The entry retains the CDR3 DNA only, 48 bases that are in frame from base 1. V is reduced by 2 bases and J by 3 bases, leaving a spacing of 15 bases between them. CDR1 and CDR2, per the germline V gene, are SGHDT and YYEEEE. The paper's findings and limits, for the study overall: After ivuxolimab, CD8+ T cells had more expanded clones than CD4+ T cells on average. The antigen specificity of the clonally expanded peripheral T cells was not determined. Partial responders in the 0.1-3.0 mg/kg groups had among the lowest normalized peripheral clonal expansion, especially among CD8+ T cells. Low levels of normalized T-cell clonal expansion were also shown by some nonresponding patients. At doses of 0.1 to 3.0 mg/kg, clonal expansion of both CD4+ and CD8+ T cells in blood was seen between baseline and week 6.

This clone was observed a handful of times. Its antigen target is currently unknown. One base away there is no much larger clone; base qualities are not given. This sample comprised CD4+ or CD8+ T cells sorted from blood, obtained in a trial of the OX40 agonist ivuxolimab. This chain joins TRBV5-6 to TRBJ1-5; 5 matching bases give a weak D call of TRBD1. This receptor was identified in an adult with an advanced solid tumor such as melanoma, head and neck, liver or kidney cancer. CDR3 region: CASSLEGGDLNQPQHF. The DNA sequence follows: TGTGCCAGCAGCTTAGAAGGAGGGGACCTCAATCAGCCCCAGCATTTT.